This TCR beta chain came from a study of T cell responses to AZD1222 COVID-19 vaccine. Germline values: CDR1 SEHNR, CDR2 FQNEAQ (reference sequence). V dropped 5 bases and J dropped 5; count of bases not matched to a gene: 8. The CDR3 extends over 15 amino acids. General study results and limits: Repertoire sampling happened only post peak T cell response. Most donors were white British, females outnumbered males, and clonal diversity was possibly underestimated. Mapped onto spike, vaccine-associated CD4 TCRs spanned it and were dominant at 160-218 and 743-854.

Data came from immunoSEQ multiplex PCR; TCRdb stores just in-frame clones and leaves some out. The table records roughly 99,000 clones, roughly 87% of them present only once. As regards this clone: Its cognate antigen is unknown.

V gene TRBV7-9 combines with J gene TRBJ2-1, with TRBD1 identical over 8 bases. The specimen comprised peripheral blood, sampled on day 0 of AZD1222 vaccination. The clonotype comes from an adult in good health. CDR3 residues: CASSITGQGNNEQFF. CDR3 DNA sequence: TGTGCCAGCAGCATAACTGGACAGGGCAACAATGAGCAGTTCTTC. Based on the CDR3 plus reference TRBV7-9 and TRBJ2-1, the full variable domain is DTGVSQNPRHKITKRGQNVTFRCDPISEHNRLYWYRQTLGQGPEFLTYFQNEAQLEKSRLLSDRFSAERPKGSFSTLEIQRTEQGDSAMYLCASSITGQGNNEQFFGPGTRLTVL.